This T cell receptor (beta chain) was identified during a study of a mutant IDH1 vaccine in newly diagnosed glioma. About the research overall: Radiotherapy alone preceded vaccination by 4-6 weeks; alternatively, vaccination started with temozolomide cycles.

The protocol was immunoSEQ multiplex PCR, while the TCRdb copy is restricted to in-frame clones and leaves out a portion. The sample lists about 68,000 clones, about four fifths seen once, with about 12% in the top ten. Time point defined: week 35, safety follow-up. In every dose of vaccine, 300 ug of mutant IDH1 20-mer peptide was given alongside topical imiquimod. Note on this clone: Its cognate antigen is unknown.

The source of this sequence is a man aged 18 to 29 with glioma. Source: PBMCs, taken from a glioma patient whose treatment included an IDH1 peptide vaccine.

This CDR3 is CASSIGPRNTEAFF. In DNA form, the CDR3 reads TGTGCCAGTAGTATAGGCCCGAGGAACACTGAAGCTTTCTTT. The gene calls are TRBV19 and TRBJ1-1, with D hard to call. The CDR3 consists of 14 residues. Trimming took off 1 base at V and 1 base at J, with 7 bases between the two ends. Germline lookup yields CDR1 LNHDA and CDR2 SQIVND (reference sequence).